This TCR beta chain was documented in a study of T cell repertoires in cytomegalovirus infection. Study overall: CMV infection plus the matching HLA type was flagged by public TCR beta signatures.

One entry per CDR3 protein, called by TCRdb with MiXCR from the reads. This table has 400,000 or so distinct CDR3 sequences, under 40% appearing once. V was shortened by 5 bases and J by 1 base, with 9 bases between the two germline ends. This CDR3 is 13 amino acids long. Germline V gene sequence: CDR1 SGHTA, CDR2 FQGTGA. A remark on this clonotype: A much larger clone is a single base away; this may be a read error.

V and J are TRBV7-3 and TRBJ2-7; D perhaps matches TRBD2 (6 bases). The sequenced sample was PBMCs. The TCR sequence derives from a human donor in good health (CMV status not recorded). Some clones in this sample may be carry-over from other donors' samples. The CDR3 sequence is CASSVRESYEQYF. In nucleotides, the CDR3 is TGTGCCAGCAGCGTACGGGAGTCCTACGAGCAGTACTTC.